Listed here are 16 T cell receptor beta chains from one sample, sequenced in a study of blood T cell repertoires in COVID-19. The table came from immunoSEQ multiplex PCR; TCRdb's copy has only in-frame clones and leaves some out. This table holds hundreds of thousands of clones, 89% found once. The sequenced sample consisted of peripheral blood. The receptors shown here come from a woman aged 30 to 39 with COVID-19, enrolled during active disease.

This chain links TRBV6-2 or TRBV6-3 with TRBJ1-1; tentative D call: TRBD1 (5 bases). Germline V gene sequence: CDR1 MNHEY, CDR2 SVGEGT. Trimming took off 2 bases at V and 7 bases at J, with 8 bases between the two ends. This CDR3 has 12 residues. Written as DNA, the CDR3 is TGTGCCAGCAGTTACCGGCAGGGTGAAGCTTTCTTT. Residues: CASSYRQGEAFF.

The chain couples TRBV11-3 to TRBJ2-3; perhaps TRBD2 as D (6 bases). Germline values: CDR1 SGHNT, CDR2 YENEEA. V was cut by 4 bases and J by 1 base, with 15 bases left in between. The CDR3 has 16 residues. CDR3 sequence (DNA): TGTGCCAGCAGCTCGTTAATCAGGGAGGGCACAGATACGCAGTATTTT. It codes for CASSSLIREGTDTQYF.

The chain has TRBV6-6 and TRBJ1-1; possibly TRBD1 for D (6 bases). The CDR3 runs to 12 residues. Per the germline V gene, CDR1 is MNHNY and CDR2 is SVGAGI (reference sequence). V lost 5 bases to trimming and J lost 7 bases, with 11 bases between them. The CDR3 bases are TGTGCCAGCAGTCGCAGGGGTGGTGAAGCTTTCTTT. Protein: CASSRRGGEAFF.

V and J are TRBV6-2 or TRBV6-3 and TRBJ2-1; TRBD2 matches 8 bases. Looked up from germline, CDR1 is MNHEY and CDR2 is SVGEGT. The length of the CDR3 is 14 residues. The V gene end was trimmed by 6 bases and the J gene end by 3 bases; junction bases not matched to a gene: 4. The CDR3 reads CASRYGGGYNEQFF. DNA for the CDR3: TGTGCCAGCAGGTACGGGGGGGGCTACAATGAGCAGTTCTTC.

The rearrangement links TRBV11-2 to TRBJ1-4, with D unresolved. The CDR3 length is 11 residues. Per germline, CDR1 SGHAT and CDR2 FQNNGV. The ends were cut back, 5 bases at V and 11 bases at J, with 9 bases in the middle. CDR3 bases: TGTGCCAGCAGCCATGGGCCCAAACTGTTTTTT. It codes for CASSHGPKLFF.

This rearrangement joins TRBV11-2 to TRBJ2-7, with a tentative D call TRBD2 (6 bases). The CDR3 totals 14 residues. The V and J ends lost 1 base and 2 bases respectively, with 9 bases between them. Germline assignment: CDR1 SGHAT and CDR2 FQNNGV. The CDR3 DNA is TGTGCCAGCAGCTTAGCTCCTAGCGCCTACGAGCAGTACTTC. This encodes CASSLAPSAYEQYF.

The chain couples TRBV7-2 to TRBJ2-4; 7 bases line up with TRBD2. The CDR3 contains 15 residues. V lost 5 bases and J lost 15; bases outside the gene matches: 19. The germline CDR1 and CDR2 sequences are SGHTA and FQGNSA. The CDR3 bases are TGTGCCAGCAGCCCCGTTGGGAGGAATGCAGCGGGATTGTACTTC. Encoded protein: CASSPVGRNAAGLYF.

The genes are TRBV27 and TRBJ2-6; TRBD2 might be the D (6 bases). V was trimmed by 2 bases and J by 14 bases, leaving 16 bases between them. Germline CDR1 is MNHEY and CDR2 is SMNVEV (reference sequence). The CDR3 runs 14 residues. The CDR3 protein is CASSLIAETPILTF. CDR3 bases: TGTGCCAGCAGTTTAATAGCGGAGACGCCCATCCTGACTTTC.

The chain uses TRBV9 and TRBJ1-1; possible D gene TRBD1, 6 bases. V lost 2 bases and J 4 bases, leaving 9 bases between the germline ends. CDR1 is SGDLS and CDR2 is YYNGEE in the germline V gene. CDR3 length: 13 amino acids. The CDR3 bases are TGTGCCAGCAGCGTGTCAGGGGCCACTGAAGCTTTCTTT. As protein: CASSVSGATEAFF.

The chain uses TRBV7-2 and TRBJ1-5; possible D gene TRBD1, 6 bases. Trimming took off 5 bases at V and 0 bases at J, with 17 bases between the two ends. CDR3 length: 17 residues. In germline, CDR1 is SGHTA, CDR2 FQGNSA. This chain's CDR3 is CASSETSGVFSNQPQHF. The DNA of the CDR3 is TGTGCCAGCAGCGAAACGTCAGGGGTTTTTAGCAATCAGCCCCAGCATTTT.

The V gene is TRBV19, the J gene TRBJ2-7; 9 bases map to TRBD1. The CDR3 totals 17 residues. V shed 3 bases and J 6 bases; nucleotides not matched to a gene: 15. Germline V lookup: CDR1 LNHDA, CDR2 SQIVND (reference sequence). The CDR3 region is CASSILPPGQGISEQYF. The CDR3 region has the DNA TGTGCCAGTAGTATCCTCCCACCGGGACAGGGCATCTCCGAGCAGTACTTC.

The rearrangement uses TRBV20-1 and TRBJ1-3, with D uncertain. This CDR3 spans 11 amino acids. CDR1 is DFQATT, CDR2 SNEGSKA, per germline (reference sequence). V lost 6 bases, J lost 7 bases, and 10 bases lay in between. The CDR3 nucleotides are TGCAGTGCCTCTTATGAGAACACCATATATTTT. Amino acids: CSASYENTIYF.

CDR3 amino acids: CASSELIGGYSPLHF. Here the CDR3 DNA reads TGTGCCAGCAGTGAATTAATCGGGGGGTATTCACCCCTCCACTTT. The V call is TRBV25-1, the J call TRBJ1-6; D may be TRBD1 (5 bases). Trimming removed 1 base at V and 8 bases at J, with 12 bases between. The CDR3 runs to 15 residues. The V gene's germline CDR1 is MGHDK and CDR2 SYGVNS.

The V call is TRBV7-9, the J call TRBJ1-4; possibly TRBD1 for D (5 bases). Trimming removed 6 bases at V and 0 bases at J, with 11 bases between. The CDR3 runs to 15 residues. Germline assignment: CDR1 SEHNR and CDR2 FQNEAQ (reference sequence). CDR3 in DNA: TGTGCCAGCAGACCAGGGAAAGCAACTAATGAAAAACTGTTTTTT. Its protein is CASRPGKATNEKLFF.

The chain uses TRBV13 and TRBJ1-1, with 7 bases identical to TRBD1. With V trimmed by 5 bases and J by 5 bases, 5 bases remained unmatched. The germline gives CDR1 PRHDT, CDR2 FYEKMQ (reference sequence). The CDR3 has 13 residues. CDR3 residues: CASSLTGTTEAFF. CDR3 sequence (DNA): TGTGCCAGCAGCCTGACAGGGACAACTGAAGCTTTCTTT.

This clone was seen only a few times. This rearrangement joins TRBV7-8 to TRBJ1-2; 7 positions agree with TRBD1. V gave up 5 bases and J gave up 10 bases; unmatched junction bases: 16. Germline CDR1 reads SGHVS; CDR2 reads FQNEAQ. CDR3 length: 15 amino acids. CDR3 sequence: CASSRSDRQGGFYTF. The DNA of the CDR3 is TGTGCCAGCAGCCGCTCGGACAGGCAAGGTGGTTTCTACACCTTC. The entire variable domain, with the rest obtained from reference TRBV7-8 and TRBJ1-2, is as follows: GAGVSQSPRYKVAKRGQDVALRCDPISGHVSLFWYQQALGQGPEFLTYFQNEAQLDKSGLPSDRFFAERPEGSVSTLKIQRTQQEDSAVYLCASSRSDRQGGFYTFGSGTRLTVV.